This entry is about one TCR beta chain. This clonotype was seen many times. Its antigen remains unidentified. Per-base quality was not reported, and no clone a single base away is much larger than it. The intended sense of this specimen's time point label: sample taken at primary tumor resection. Whole RNA extracted from tumor and nontumor lung tissue, or from cryopreserved PBMC samples, was used for TCR sequencing without cell sorting. Donors were some 67 patients with early-stage, untreated non-small cell lung cancer from the lung TRACERx cohort. A patient was chosen for TCR sequencing only when enough RNA was available from at least two tumor regions. Preparation of the library involved 5' RACE. TCRdb names NextSeq 500 as the instrument used. The TCR library protocol attached a unique molecular identifier to each TCR cDNA molecule to allow correction of PCR and sequencing errors. As for the authors' bioinformatics: TCR identification, UMI-based error correction and CDR3 extraction were all carried out with Decombinator tools. Expanded TCRs were defined as those above a frequency of 2 per 1,000, corresponding to the top 1% of the tumor frequency distribution. Renyi diversity was computed with the R vegan package after each repertoire had been subsampled 100 times to 5,000 TCRs. To build CDR3 similarity networks, amino acid triplet string-kernel similarity was used, and CDR3s were connected when their pairwise similarity was above 0.82. Using fastp trimming at Q25 and MiXCR clonotype assembly, TCRdb reanalyzed the public sequencing data and kept in-frame beta chains. When rows share a CDR3 protein, they turn into one entry using the most common DNA and genes. TCRdb, not the original authors, processed these V and J calls. The sample yields some 3,400 distinct CDR3 sequences; more than 35% were counted once. Roughly three quarters of the sample is taken by the ten largest.

These data are taken from a study of spatial heterogeneity in lung cancer (dated by TCRdb to between 2019 and 2020). Regarding the study in general: Beta-chain transcripts were consistently detected in greater numbers than alpha-chain transcripts, which likely reflected higher beta-chain transcript abundance. At surgery, over 200 tumor regions, almost 65 matched nontumor lung samples and about 56 PBMC samples were TCR-sequenced for both alpha and beta chains. Nonsynonymous mutation counts, determined by whole-exome sequencing of tumor tissue, were related to features of the TCR repertoire. In the raw uncorrected reads, each unique combination of TCR and UMI appeared on average more than ten times. The study quantitatively compared TCR alpha and beta repertoires across multiple tumor regions, matched nontumor lung and blood in non-small cell lung cancer.

General conclusions and limits of the study: Additional single-cell paired TCR alpha and beta sequencing was considered necessary to confirm, at a functional level, the hypothesis that regional TCRs recognize regional mutations. Ubiquitous expanded tumor TCRs showed up in blood more often at tumor resection than at routine follow-up.

V is pruned by 0 bases and J by 2 bases, leaving 10 bases of the junction without a gene match. Looking up the germline V gene (reference sequence) yields CDR1 LNHNV and CDR2 YYDKDF. Including cysteine and phenylalanine, the CDR3 has 18 amino acids. Only CDR3 DNA is held: 54 bases, read in frame from base 1. The TCR comes from a male donor with early-stage non-small cell lung cancer. The input for sequencing was PBMCs, taken at surgery. The chain joins TRBV15 to TRBJ2-3; TRBD2 aligns with 8 central bases. The sequence in DNA is TGTGCCACCAGCAGAGATGGGACCGGGACTAGAAACACAGATACGCAGTATTTT. Translation gives CATSRDGTGTRNTDTQYF.